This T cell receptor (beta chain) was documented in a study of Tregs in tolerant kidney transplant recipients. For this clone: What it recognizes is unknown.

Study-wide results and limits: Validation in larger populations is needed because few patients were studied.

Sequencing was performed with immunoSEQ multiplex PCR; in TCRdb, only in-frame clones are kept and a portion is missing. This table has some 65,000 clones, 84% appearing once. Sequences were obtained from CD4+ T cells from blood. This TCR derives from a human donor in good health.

The CDR3, as DNA: TGTGCCAGCAGCTCAGGGGGCGGACAGGGCAGTGAAGGTGAGCAGTTCTTC. Its translation is CASSSGGGQGSEGEQFF. The V gene is TRBV11-3, the J gene TRBJ2-1; 8 bases agree with TRBD1. There are 17 residues in the CDR3. Germline V CDR1 and CDR2: SGHNT, YENEEA. The trim removed 4 bases at V and 9 bases at J, leaving 17 bases unmatched.